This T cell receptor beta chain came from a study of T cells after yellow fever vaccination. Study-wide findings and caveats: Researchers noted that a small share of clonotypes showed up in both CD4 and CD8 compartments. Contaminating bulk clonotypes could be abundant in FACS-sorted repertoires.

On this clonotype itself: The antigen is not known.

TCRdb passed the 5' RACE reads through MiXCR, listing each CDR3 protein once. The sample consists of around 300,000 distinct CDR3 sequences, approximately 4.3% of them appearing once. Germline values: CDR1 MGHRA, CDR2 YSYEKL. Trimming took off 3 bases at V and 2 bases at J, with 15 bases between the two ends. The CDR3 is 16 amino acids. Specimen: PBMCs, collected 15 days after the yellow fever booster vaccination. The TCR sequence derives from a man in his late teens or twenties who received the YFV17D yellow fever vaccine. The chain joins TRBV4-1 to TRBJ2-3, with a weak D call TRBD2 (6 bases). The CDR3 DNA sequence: TGCGCCAGCAGCCAGTCGCGACTAGGATCCACAGATACGCAGTATTTT. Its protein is CASSQSRLGSTDTQYF.